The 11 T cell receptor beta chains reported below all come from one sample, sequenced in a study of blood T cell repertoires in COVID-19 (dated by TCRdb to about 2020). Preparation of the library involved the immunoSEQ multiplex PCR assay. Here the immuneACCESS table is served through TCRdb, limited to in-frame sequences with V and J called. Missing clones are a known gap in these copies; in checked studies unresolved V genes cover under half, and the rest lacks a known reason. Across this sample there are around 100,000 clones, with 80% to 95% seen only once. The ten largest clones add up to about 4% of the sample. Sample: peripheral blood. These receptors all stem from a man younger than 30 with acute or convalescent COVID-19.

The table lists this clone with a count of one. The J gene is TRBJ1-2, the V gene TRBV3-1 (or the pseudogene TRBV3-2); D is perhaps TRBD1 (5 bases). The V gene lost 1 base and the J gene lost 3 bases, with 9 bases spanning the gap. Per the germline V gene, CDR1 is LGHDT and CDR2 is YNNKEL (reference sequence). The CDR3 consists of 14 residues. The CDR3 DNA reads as TGTGCCAGCAGCCAAGCTCGACAGTACTATGGCTACACCTTC. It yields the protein CASSQARQYYGYTF.

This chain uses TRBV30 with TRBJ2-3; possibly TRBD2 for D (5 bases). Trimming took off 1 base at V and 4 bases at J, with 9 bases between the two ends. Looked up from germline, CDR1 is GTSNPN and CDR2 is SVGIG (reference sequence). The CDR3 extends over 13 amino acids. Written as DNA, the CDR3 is TGTGCCTGGAGTGCGGGGATCGCAGATACGCAGTATTTT. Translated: CAWSAGIADTQYF. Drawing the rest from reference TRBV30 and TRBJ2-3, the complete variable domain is SQTIHQWPATLVQPVGSPLSLECTVEGTSNPNLYWYRQAAGRGLQLLFYSVGIGQISSEVPQNLSASRPQDRQFILSSKKLLLSDSGFYLCAWSAGIADTQYFGPGTRLTVL.

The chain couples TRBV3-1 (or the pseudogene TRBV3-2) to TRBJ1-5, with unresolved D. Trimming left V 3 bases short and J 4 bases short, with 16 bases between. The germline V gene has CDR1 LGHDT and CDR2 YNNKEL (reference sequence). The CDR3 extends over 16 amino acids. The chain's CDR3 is CASSHSVAGANQPQHF. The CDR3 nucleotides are TGTGCCAGCAGCCACTCCGTGGCAGGCGCTAATCAGCCCCAGCATTTT.

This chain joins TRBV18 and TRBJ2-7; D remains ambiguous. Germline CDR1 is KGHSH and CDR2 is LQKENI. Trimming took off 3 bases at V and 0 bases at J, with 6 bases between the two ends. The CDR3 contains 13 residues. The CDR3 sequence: CASSPASSYEQYF. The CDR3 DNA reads TGTGCCAGCTCACCGGCCAGCTCCTACGAGCAGTACTTC.

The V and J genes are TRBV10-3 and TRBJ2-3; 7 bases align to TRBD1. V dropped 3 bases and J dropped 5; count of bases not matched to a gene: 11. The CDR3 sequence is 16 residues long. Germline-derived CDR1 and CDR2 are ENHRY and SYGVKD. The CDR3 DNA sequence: TGTGCCATCAGTGAAAGGGGGCCAGGGGTAATAGATACGCAGTATTTT. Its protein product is CAISERGPGVIDTQYF.

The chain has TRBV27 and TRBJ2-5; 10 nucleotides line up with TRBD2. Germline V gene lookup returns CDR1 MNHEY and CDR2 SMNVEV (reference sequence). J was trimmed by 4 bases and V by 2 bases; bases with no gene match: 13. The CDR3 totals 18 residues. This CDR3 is CASSLRLAGVSGGETQYF. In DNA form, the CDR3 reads TGTGCCAGCAGTTTACGTCTAGCGGGAGTGAGTGGAGGAGAGACCCAGTACTTC.

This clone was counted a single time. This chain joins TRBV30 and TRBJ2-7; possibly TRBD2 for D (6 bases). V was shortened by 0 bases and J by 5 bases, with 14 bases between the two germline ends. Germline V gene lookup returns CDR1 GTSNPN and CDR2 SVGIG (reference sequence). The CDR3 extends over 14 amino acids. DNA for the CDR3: TGTGCCTGGAGTGTATCCGGGACTCACAACGAGCAGTACTTC. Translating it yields CAWSVSGTHNEQYF.

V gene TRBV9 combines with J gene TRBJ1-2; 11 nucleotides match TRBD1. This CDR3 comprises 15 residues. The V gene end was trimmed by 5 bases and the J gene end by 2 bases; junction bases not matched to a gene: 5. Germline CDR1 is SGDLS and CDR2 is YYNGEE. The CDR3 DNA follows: TGTGCCAGCAGAGCCCGGACAGGGGGCAACTATGGCTACACCTTC. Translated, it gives CASRARTGGNYGYTF.

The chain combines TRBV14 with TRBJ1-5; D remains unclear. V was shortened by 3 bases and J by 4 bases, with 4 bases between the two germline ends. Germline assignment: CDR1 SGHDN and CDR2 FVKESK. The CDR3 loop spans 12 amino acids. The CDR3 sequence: CASSQSNQPQHF. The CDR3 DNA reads TGTGCCAGCAGCCAGTCGAATCAGCCCCAGCATTTT.

The CDR3 DNA is TGTGCCAGCAGCCAAGCCGGGACTAGCGTCTACGAGCAGTACTTC. Translated, it gives CASSQAGTSVYEQYF. J is TRBJ2-7 and V is TRBV3-1 (or the pseudogene TRBV3-2); 10 positions match TRBD2. CDR1 is LGHDT and CDR2 is YNNKEL in the germline V gene (reference sequence). Trimming took 1 base from V and 3 from J; bases not matched to a gene: 3. The CDR3 totals 15 residues.

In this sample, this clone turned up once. This CDR3 reads CASSDEGQGASGELFF. The CDR3 DNA reads TGTGCCAGCAGTGACGAGGGACAGGGGGCGTCCGGGGAGCTGTTTTTT. The chain combines TRBV6-4 with TRBJ2-2; 12 bases map to TRBD1. V was pared by 2 bases and J by 6 bases, with 4 bases of the junction left unmatched. This CDR3 comprises 16 residues. Germline V lookup: CDR1 MRHNA, CDR2 SNTAGT.